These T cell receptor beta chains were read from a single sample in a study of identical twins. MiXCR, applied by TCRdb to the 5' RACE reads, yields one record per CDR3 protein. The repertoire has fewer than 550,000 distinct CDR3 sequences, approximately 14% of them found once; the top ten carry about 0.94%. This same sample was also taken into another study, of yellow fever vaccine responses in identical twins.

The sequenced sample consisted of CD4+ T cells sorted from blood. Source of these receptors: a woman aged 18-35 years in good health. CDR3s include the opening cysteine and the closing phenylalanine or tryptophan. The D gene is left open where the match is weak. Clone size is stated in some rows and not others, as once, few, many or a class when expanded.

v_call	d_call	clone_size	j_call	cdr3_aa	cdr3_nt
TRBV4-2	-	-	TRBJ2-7	CASSQAGGGYEQYF	TGTGCCAGCAGCCAAGCCGGGGGCGGTTACGAGCAGTACTTC
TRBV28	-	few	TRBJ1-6	CASTLPYNSPLHF	TGTGCCAGCACCTTGCCCTATAATTCACCCCTCCACTTT
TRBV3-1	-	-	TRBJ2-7	CASSQVWSEQYF	TGTGCCAGCAGCCAAGTGTGGAGCGAGCAGTACTTC
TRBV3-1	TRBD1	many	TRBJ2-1	CASGRTGNNEQFF	TGTGCCAGCGGCAGGACAGGAAACAATGAGCAGTTCTTC
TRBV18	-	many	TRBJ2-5	CASSPRYQETQYF	TGTGCCAGCTCACCTCGGTACCAAGAGACCCAGTACTTC
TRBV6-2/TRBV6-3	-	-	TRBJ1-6	CASRRGDSPLHF	TGTGCCAGCAGACGGGGGGACTCACCCCTCCACTTT
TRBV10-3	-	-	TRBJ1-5	CAISDGQWGQPQHF	TGTGCCATCAGTGACGGCCAATGGGGTCAGCCCCAGCATTTT
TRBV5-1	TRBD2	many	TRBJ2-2	CASSMQPGLAGAGELFF	TGCGCCAGCAGCATGCAGCCGGGACTAGCGGGAGCCGGGGAGCTGTTTTTT
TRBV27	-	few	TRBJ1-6	CASSNNNSPLHF	TGTGCCAGCAGTAACAATAATTCACCCCTCCACTTT
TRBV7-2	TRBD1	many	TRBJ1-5	CASRLQGSQPQHF	TGTGCCAGCAGGTTACAGGGGAGTCAGCCCCAGCATTTT
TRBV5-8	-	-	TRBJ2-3	CASSLGQVYSTDTQYF	TGTGCCAGCAGCTTGGGGCAGGTGTATAGCACAGATACGCAGTATTTT
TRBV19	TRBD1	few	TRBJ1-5	CASGQGDVGQPQHF	TGTGCCAGTGGACAGGGTGATGTGGGTCAGCCCCAGCATTTT
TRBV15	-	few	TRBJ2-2	CATSRAGYTGELFF	TGTGCCACCAGCAGGGCGGGGTACACCGGGGAGCTGTTTTTT
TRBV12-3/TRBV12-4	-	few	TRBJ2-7	CASSGLESFGEQYF	TGTGCCAGCAGCGGACTGGAGTCCTTCGGCGAGCAGTACTTC
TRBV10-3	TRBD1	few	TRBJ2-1	CAISVQTPGTAYNEQFF	TGTGCCATCAGTGTCCAAACACCCGGGACAGCATACAATGAGCAGTTCTTC
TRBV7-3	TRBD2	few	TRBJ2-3	CASSLTSGISDTQYF	TGTGCCAGCAGCTTAACTAGCGGGATTTCAGATACGCAGTATTTT
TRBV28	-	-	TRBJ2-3	CASSLWPADSQYF	TGTGCCAGCAGTTTATGGCCAGCAGATTCGCAGTATTTT
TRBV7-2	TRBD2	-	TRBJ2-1	CASSPTAGVARNEQFF	TGTGCCAGCAGCCCGACAGCGGGAGTAGCCCGCAATGAGCAGTTCTTC
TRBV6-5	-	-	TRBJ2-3	CASSWRQSTDTQYF	TGTGCCAGCAGTTGGAGACAAAGCACAGATACGCAGTATTTT
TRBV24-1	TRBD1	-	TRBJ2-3	CATSDPRQGSRPDTQYF	TGTGCCACCAGTGACCCGCGACAGGGATCCAGGCCAGATACGCAGTATTTT
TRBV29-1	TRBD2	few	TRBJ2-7	CSVAAGAPEQYF	TGCAGCGTTGCGGCGGGAGCGCCCGAGCAGTACTTC
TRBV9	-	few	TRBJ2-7	CASSARMDSYEQYF	TGTGCCAGCAGCGCCCGCATGGACTCCTACGAGCAGTACTTC
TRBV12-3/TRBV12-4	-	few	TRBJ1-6	CASSLGQGFNSPLHF	TGTGCCAGCAGTTTAGGTCAGGGGTTTAATTCACCCCTCCACTTT
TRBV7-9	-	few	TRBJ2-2	CASSSYSPGELFF	TGTGCCAGCAGCTCCTATTCTCCCGGGGAGCTGTTTTTT
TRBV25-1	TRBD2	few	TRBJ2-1	CASSPTSASYNEQFF	TGTGCCAGCAGCCCGACTAGCGCATCCTACAATGAGCAGTTCTTC
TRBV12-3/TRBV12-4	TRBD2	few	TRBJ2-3	CASSLSRLAGTDTQYF	TGTGCCAGCAGTTTGAGCCGACTAGCGGGCACAGATACGCAGTATTTT
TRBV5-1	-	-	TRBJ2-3	CASSRIQGGSTDTQYF	TGCGCCAGCAGCCGGATACAGGGAGGGAGCACAGATACGCAGTATTTT
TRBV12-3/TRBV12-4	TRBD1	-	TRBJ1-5	CASRDRTNQPQHF	TGTGCCAGCAGGGACAGGACAAATCAGCCCCAGCATTTT
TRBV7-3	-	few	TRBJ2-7	CASSLQSGGLPQKIAYEQYF	TGTGCCAGCAGCCTACAAAGCGGAGGCCTCCCCCAAAAGATAGCCTACGAGCAGTACTTC
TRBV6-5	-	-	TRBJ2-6	CASSYLSGANVLTF	TGTGCCAGCAGCTACCTCTCTGGGGCCAACGTCCTGACTTTC
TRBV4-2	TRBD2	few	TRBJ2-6	CASSQDTTSGRSGANVLTF	TGTGCCAGCAGCCAAGATACGACTAGCGGGCGCTCTGGGGCCAACGTCCTGACTTTC
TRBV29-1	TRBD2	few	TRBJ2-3	CSVPTGGRTDTQYF	TGCAGCGTCCCCACGGGGGGGCGAACAGATACGCAGTATTTT
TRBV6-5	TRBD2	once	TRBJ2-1	CASSYSPRLAGGRNEQFF	TGTGCCAGCAGTTACTCGCCCCGACTAGCGGGAGGGAGGAATGAGCAGTTCTTC
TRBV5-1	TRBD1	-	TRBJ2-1	CASSLAKGDRDYNEQFF	TGCGCCAGCAGCTTGGCCAAGGGGGACAGGGACTACAATGAGCAGTTCTTC
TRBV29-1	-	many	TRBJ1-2	CSVEGNYGYTF	TGCAGCGTTGAAGGAAACTATGGCTACACCTTC
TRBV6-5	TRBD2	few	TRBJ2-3	CASSYSSTSGGAGTDTQYF	TGTGCCAGCAGTTACTCTTCGACTAGCGGGGGGGCCGGCACAGATACGCAGTATTTT
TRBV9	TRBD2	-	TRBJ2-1	CASTSGSGYNEQFF	TGTGCCAGCACTAGCGGGAGCGGTTACAATGAGCAGTTCTTC
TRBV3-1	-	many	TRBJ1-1	CASSLRTLSAEAFF	TGTGCCAGCAGCCTACGGACTCTGTCAGCTGAAGCTTTCTTT
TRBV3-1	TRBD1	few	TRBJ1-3	CASSQSQPGQGRLFFSGNTIYF	TGTGCCAGCAGCCAATCTCAACCAGGACAGGGAAGACTTTTTTTCTCTGGAAACACCATATATTTT
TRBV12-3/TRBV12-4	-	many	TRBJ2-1	CASSPDYNEQFF	TGTGCCAGCAGTCCGGACTACAATGAGCAGTTCTTC
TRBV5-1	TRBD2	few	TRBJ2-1	CASSSGLAGNYNEQFF	TGCGCCAGCAGCTCGGGACTAGCGGGCAACTACAATGAGCAGTTCTTC
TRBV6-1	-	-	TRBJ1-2	CASTDSDRSNYGYTF	TGTGCCAGCACCGATTCCGACAGGAGTAACTATGGCTACACCTTC
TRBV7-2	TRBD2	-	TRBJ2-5	CASSRKQGLAEQETQYF	TGTGCCAGCAGCAGAAAGCAGGGACTAGCGGAACAAGAGACCCAGTACTTC
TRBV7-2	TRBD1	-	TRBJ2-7	CASTRAPGQGYEQYF	TGTGCCAGCACCCGAGCCCCCGGACAGGGCTACGAGCAGTACTTC
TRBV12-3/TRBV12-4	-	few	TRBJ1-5	CASALDAGNQPQHF	TGTGCCAGCGCCCTCGACGCTGGCAATCAGCCCCAGCATTTT
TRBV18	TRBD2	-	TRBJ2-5	CASSEGTSGRETQYF	TGTGCCAGCTCAGAGGGGACTAGCGGGAGAGAGACCCAGTACTTC
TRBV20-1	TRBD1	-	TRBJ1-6	CSAVGQGNSPLHF	TGCAGTGCTGTTGGACAGGGTAATTCACCCCTCCACTTT